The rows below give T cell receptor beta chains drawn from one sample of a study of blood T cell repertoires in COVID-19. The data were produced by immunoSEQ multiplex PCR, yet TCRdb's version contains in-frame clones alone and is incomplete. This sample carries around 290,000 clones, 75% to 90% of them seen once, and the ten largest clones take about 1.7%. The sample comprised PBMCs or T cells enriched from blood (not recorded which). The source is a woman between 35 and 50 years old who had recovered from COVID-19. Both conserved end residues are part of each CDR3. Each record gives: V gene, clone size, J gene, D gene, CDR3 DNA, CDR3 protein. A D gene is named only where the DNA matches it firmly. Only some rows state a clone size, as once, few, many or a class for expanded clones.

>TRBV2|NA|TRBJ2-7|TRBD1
TGTGCCAGCAGTGGACAGGGGCCCGGCGAGCAGTACTTC
CASSGQGPGEQYF
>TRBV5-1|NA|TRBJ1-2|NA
TGCGCCAGCAGCTTAATGGGGGGTCAAGGCTACACCTTC
CASSLMGGQGYTF
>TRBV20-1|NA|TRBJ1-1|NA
TGCAGTGCTAGATTAAGAGGGGAAGCTTTCTTT
CSARLRGEAFF
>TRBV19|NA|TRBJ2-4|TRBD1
TGTGCCAGTAGTAAGTACTCGGACAGGGTCGGAAACATTCAGTACTTC
CASSKYSDRVGNIQYF
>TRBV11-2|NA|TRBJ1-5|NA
TGTGCCAGCAGCTGGGGGGGGGCGCAGAATCAGCCCCAGCATTTT
CASSWGGAQNQPQHF
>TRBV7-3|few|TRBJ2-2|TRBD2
TGTGCCAGCAGCTTAGTTGCGGGAGTGGGCGGGGAGCTGTTTTTT
CASSLVAGVGGELFF
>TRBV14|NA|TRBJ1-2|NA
TGTGCCAGCAGTCAAACCCGGGACATACACCTAGGGAACTATGGCTACACCTTC
CASSQTRDIHLGNYGYTF
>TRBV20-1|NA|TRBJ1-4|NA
TGCAGTGCTAGTTCAGGTGATGAAAAACTGTTTTTT
CSASSGDEKLFF
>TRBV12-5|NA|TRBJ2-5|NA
TGTGCTAGTGGTTTCGGGGAATTGGGGACCCAGTACTTC
CASGFGELGTQYF
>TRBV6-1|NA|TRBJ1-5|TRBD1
TGTGCCAGCAGTGGAACCGGTTTGACAGGGGCCAATCAGCCCCAGCATTTT
CASSGTGLTGANQPQHF
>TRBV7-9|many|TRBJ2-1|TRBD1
TGTGCCACCTCCGAGACAGGGGATGAGCAGTTCTTC
CATSETGDEQFF
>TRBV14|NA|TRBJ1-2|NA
TGTGCCAGCAGCCAACCCCGGGGGGTAGGGGACTATGGCTACACCTTC
CASSQPRGVGDYGYTF
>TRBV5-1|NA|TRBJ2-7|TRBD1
TGCGCCAGCATGCTGGGGACAGGGTCCTACGAGCAGTACTTC
CASMLGTGSYEQYF
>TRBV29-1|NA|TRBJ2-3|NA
TGCAGCGTAACTAGAGGCGGACCTCGGGATACGCAGTATTTT
CSVTRGGPRDTQYF
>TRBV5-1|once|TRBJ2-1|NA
TGCGCCAGCAGCCTCGAAAGGGGCTACAATGAGCAGTTCTTC
CASSLERGYNEQFF